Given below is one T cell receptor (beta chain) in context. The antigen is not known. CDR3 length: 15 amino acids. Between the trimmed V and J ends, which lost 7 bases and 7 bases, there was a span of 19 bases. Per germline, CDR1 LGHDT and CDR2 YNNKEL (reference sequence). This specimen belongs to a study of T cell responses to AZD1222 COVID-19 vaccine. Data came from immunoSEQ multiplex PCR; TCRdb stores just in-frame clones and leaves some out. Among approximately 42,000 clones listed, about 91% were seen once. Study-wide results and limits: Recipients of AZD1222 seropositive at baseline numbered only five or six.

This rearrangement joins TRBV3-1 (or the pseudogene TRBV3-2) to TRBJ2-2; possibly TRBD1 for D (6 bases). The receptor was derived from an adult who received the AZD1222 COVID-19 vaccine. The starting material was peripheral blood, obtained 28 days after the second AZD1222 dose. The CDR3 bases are TGTGCCAGCATCTCCATGGGGGCCGGGAACGGGGAGCTGTTTTTT. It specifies CASISMGAGNGELFF.